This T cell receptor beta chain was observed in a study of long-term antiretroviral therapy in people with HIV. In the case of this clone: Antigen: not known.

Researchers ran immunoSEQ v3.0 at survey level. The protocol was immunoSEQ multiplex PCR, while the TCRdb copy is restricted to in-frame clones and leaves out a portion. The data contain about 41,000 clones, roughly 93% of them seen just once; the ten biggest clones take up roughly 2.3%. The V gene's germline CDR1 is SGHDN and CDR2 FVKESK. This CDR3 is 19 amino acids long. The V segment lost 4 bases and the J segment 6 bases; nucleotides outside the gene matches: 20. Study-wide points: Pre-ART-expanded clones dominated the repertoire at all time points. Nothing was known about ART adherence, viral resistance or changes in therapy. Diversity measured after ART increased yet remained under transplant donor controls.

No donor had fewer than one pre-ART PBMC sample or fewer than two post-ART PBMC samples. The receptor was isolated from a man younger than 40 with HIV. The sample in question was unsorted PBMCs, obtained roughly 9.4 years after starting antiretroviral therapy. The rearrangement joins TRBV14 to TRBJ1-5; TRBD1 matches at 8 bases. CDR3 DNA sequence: TGTGCCAGCAGCCCTAATACCCTTGGACAGGGCATAGGTTGTCAGCCCCAGCATTTT. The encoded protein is CASSPNTLGQGIGCQPQHF.